This is a list of T cell receptor beta chains from one sample in a study of cytomegalovirus exposure and HLA in healthy donors. Some clones are missing from TCRdb's copy, which holds only in-frame ones; the method was immunoSEQ multiplex PCR. The table records some 130,000 clones, approximately 74% of them present only once. Sequencing was performed on PBMCs. The receptors were gathered from a male donor in good health and CMV-seronegative. The CDR3 runs from the conserved cysteine through the conserved F or W. The order of the fields is J gene, V gene, CDR3 protein.

J: TRBJ2-1
V: TRBV7-2
CDR3: CASSLSTGSYNEQFF

J: TRBJ2-7
V: TRBV4-3
CDR3: CASSQDEGESSYEQYF

J: TRBJ2-7
V: TRBV7-9
CDR3: CASSPQDLQYF

J: TRBJ2-2
V: TRBV19
CDR3: CASSTQGAASNTGELFF

J: TRBJ2-3
V: TRBV27
CDR3: CASSLSGTSISTDTQYF

J: TRBJ1-2
V: TRBV10-3
CDR3: CAISLAGTGGAANYGYTF

J: TRBJ1-3
V: TRBV5-1
CDR3: CASSTEGARGNTIYF

J: TRBJ1-3
V: TRBV19
CDR3: CASSPDRAGNTIYF

J: TRBJ1-1
V: TRBV11-3
CDR3: CASSLAENTEAFF

J: TRBJ1-1
V: TRBV6-6
CDR3: CASSRQGNTEAFF

J: TRBJ1-5
V: TRBV21-1
CDR3: CASSKGQTRGQPQHF

J: TRBJ1-5
V: TRBV5-1
CDR3: CASSVESGGRGNSNQPQHF

J: TRBJ1-5
V: TRBV28
CDR3: CASSSPRQGALSNQPQHF

J: TRBJ1-6
V: TRBV6-5
CDR3: CASSSGQGANSPLHF

J: TRBJ1-1
V: TRBV5-5
CDR3: CASSSDPRGGTEAFF

J: TRBJ2-5
V: TRBV9
CDR3: CASSVALSGGHDETQYF

J: TRBJ2-5
V: TRBV7-2
CDR3: CASSSTSGVKTQYF

J: TRBJ2-3
V: TRBV5-4
CDR3: CASLLGGSGDTQYF

J: TRBJ2-7
V: TRBV16
CDR3: CASSRPTGVSYEQYF

J: TRBJ1-3
V: TRBV7-9
CDR3: CASSLNPAGDGNTIYF

J: TRBJ2-7
V: TRBV7-8
CDR3: CASTQKGRRDYEQYF

J: TRBJ1-2
V: TRBV7-9
CDR3: CASSSDRGRDGYTF